This T cell receptor beta chain was recovered during a study of a mutant IDH1 vaccine in newly diagnosed glioma. As for the study in general: Beforehand, treatment had been radiotherapy, temozolomide, or both; the majority received both. Held at week 35, visit V12 was the safety follow-up, and visit V13 followed at week 47.

Germline assignment: CDR1 SEHNR and CDR2 FQNEAQ (reference sequence). Trimming removed 0 bases at V and 2 bases at J, with 5 bases between. CDR3 length: 14 amino acids. The repertoire was sequenced with immunoSEQ multiplex PCR; TCRdb's copy has only in-frame clones and lacks some. Among 90,000 to 100,000 clones listed, over 85% were seen once. The sample's time point: week 47, end of study. Every single dose of the vaccine, 300 ug of mutant IDH1 20-mer peptide, came with topical imiquimod. In weeks 1, 3, 5, 7, 11, 15, 19 and 23, patients were vaccinated. A word on this clone: Its target is not known.

The receptor's source is a woman aged 45 to 65 with glioma. Sequenced material: PBMCs, taken from a glioma patient whose treatment included an IDH1 peptide vaccine. The chain joins TRBV7-9 to TRBJ1-5, with D tentatively TRBD1 (5 bases). The CDR3 coding sequence is TGTGCCAGCAGCTTAGCAGGGGGCAATCAGCCCCAGCATTTT. Encoded protein: CASSLAGGNQPQHF. The full variable domain, in which reference TRBV7-9 and TRBJ1-5 provide the parts outside the CDR3, is DTGVSQNPRHKITKRGQNVTFRCDPISEHNRLYWYRQTLGQGPEFLTYFQNEAQLEKSRLLSDRFSAERPKGSFSTLEIQRTEQGDSAMYLCASSLAGGNQPQHFGDGTRLSIL.